These 13 T cell receptor beta chains share one sample of origin, sequenced in a study of cytomegalovirus exposure and HLA in healthy donors. Sequencing was performed with immunoSEQ multiplex PCR; in TCRdb, only in-frame clones are kept and a portion is missing. The sample holds about 150,000 clones, over 80% seen once. Sequencing was performed on PBMCs. These receptors were obtained from a man aged 18 to 35 in good health and CMV-seropositive.

This clone has just a few counts. This chain links TRBV11-3 with TRBJ2-2; D call uncertain. This CDR3 contains 12 residues. CDR1 SGHNT and CDR2 YENEEA come from the germline V gene. Trimming cost V 1 base and J 8 bases, with 5 bases left between them. The CDR3 DNA follows: TGTGCCAGCAGCTTAGGAACAGGGGAGCTGTTTTTT. It encodes CASSLGTGELFF.

The chain is built from TRBV30 and TRBJ2-3; D ambiguous. The CDR3 totals 12 residues. Germline V gene data show CDR1 as GTSNPN and CDR2 as SVGIG (reference sequence). Trimming took 0 bases from V and 6 from J, leaving 7 bases between them. The CDR3 is CAWSVLLDTQYF. The CDR3 nucleotides read TGTGCCTGGAGTGTACTCCTTGATACGCAGTATTTT.

This clone appeared once. The chain employs TRBV5-4 and TRBJ2-1; D possibly corresponds to TRBD2 (6 bases). The CDR3 sequence is 15 residues long. The germline V gene has CDR1 SGHNT and CDR2 YYREEE (reference sequence). V lost 4 bases, J lost 2 bases, and 13 bases lay in between. Here the CDR3 DNA reads TGTGCCAGCAGCCGTTCGGGGAGGACCTACAATGAGCAGTTCTTC. Residues: CASSRSGRTYNEQFF. The variable domain in full, completed from reference TRBV5-4 and TRBJ2-1, reads ETGVTQSPTHLIKTRGQQVTLRCSSQSGHNTVSWYQQALGQGPQFIFQYYREEENGRGNFPPRFSGLQFPNYSSELNVNALELDDSALYLCASSRSGRTYNEQFFGPGTRLTVL.

This clone is a singleton in its sample. The chain is built from TRBV2 and TRBJ1-1, with D tentatively TRBD1 (5 bases). V lost 10 bases, J lost 1 base, and 13 bases lay in between. The V gene's germline CDR1 is SNHLY and CDR2 FYNNEI. The CDR3 spans 13 residues. CDR3 DNA: TGTGCCACCTACCAGACAGAGAACACTGAAGCTTTCTTT. This codes for CATYQTENTEAFF.

The rearrangement joins TRBV6-6 to TRBJ1-6; D gene uncertain. This CDR3 has 16 residues. Germline V gene sequence: CDR1 MNHNY, CDR2 SVGAGI (reference sequence). The V end lost 5 bases, the J end lost 4 bases, and 15 bases lay between the germline ends. CDR3 amino acids: CASSPSGGSYNSPLHF. DNA of the CDR3: TGTGCCAGCAGTCCTTCGGGAGGGAGTTATAATTCACCCCTCCACTTT.

V is TRBV7-6 and J is TRBJ1-2; D perhaps matches TRBD1 (6 bases). From germline, CDR1 is SGHVS and CDR2 FNYEAQ. The CDR3 is 16 residues long. The V gene lost 5 bases and the J gene lost 0 bases, with 16 bases spanning the gap. CDR3 amino acids: CASSLGGPRANYGYTF. The CDR3, as DNA: TGTGCCAGCAGCCTCGGGGGGCCGAGAGCTAACTATGGCTACACCTTC. The whole variable domain, remainder taken from reference TRBV7-6 and TRBJ1-2, is GAGVSQSPRYKVTKRGQDVALRCDPISGHVSLYWYRQALGQGPEFLTYFNYEAQQDKSGLPNDRFSAERPEGSISTLTIQRTEQRDSAMYRCASSLGGPRANYGYTFGSGTRLTVV.

The V gene is TRBV2, the J gene TRBJ1-2; D is possibly TRBD1 (5 bases). V gave up 1 base and J gave up 5 bases, with 14 bases separating them. CDR1 and CDR2 (germline): SNHLY, FYNNEI. The CDR3 consists of 15 residues. CDR3 nucleotides: TGTGCCAGCAGTGAAGGTCGCAGGGCCGTTTATGGCTACACCTTC. Residues: CASSEGRRAVYGYTF.

The rearrangement links TRBV7-3 to TRBJ1-6; a possible D gene is TRBD1 (6 bases). V was clipped by 2 bases and J by 3 bases, with 11 bases between them. This CDR3 spans 16 amino acids. Germline V gene sequence: CDR1 SGHTA, CDR2 FQGTGA. Here the CDR3 DNA reads TGTGCCAGCAGCTTACGGGGGGGCGACTATAATTCACCCCTCCACTTT. This gives the protein CASSLRGGDYNSPLHF.

Only one count was recorded for this clone. The genes are TRBV9 and TRBJ2-3; TRBD2 is a possible D gene (6 bases). Trimming cost V 3 bases and J 1 base, with 9 bases left between them. This CDR3 region has 14 residues. The germline V gene has CDR1 SGDLS and CDR2 YYNGEE. CDR3 in amino acids: CASSASGGTDTQYF. The CDR3 DNA is TGTGCCAGCAGCGCATCGGGGGGCACAGATACGCAGTATTTT. Based on the CDR3 plus reference TRBV9 and TRBJ2-3, the full variable domain is DSGVTQTPKHLITATGQRVTLRCSPRSGDLSVYWYQQSLDQGLQFLIQYYNGEERAKGNILERFSAQQFPDLHSELNLSSLELGDSALYFCASSASGGTDTQYFGPGTRLTVL.

The CDR3 loop reads CASQTGASSGNLETQYF. As DNA, the CDR3 is TGTGCCAGCCAAACTGGGGCGTCTAGCGGGAATTTGGAGACCCAGTACTTC. The rearrangement uses TRBV2 and TRBJ2-5; 9 nucleotides agree with TRBD2. The length of the CDR3 is 17 residues. Germline V gene sequence: CDR1 SNHLY, CDR2 FYNNEI. Trimming at V came to 8 bases and at J to 5 bases, leaving 18 bases not matched to a gene.

The chain combines TRBV5-5 with TRBJ1-2, with TRBD1 matching over 8 bases. The CDR3 is 15 residues long. Looked up from germline, CDR1 is SGHKS and CDR2 is YYEKEE (reference sequence). The V and J ends lost 4 bases and 2 bases, in that order; junction bases with no gene match: 7. The CDR3 DNA follows: TGTGCCAGCAGCACCGGACAGGGATTAAACTATGGCTACACCTTC. It codes for CASSTGQGLNYGYTF.

The chain employs TRBV27 and TRBJ1-6; 8 positions agree with TRBD1. V lost 7 bases, J lost 6 bases, and 8 bases stayed unmatched. Germline CDR1 reads MNHEY; CDR2 reads SMNVEV (reference sequence). This CDR3 contains 15 residues. The CDR3 here is CASTSWDRTNSPLHF. The CDR3 region has the DNA TGTGCCAGCACCTCTTGGGACAGGACTAATTCACCCCTCCACTTT.

The chain links TRBV2 to TRBJ2-5; weak D call: TRBD2 (6 bases). Germline loops: CDR1 SNHLY, CDR2 FYNNEI. The CDR3 is 13 amino acids. V lost 6 bases, J lost 4 bases, and 12 bases lay in between. Here the CDR3 DNA reads TGTGCCAGCAGAGCTACCGGGGGAGAGACCCAGTACTTC. This encodes CASRATGGETQYF.